The entry below gives a single T cell receptor (beta chain) sequence along with its context. It was with a sample-barcoded 5' primer and a J-beta primer mix that a second PCR of roughly 7 to 12 cycles was run. TCRdb re-called the 5' RACE reads through MiXCR, storing one row per CDR3 protein. This sample carries 950,000 to 1,200,000 distinct CDR3 sequences, 35% to 45% of them seen once, and the ten largest clones take about 12%. The sample belongs to a study of blood T cells in healthy people across ages. V dropped 1 base and J dropped 7; count of bases not matched to a gene: 4. This CDR3 has 14 amino acids.

The receptor comes from a man aged 18 to 29 in good health. The J gene is TRBJ1-2, the V gene TRBV12-3 or TRBV12-4, with 9 bases fitting TRBD1. Sequencing was carried out using blood. The CDR3 DNA reads TGTGCCAGCAGTTTAGGGGGACAGGGCTTTGGCTACACCTTC. This gives the protein CASSLGGQGFGYTF.